The entry below gives a single T cell receptor (beta chain) sequence along with its context. Its antigen is not identified. The authors used about 3,500 ng of total RNA per TCR library. TCRdb reprocessed the 5' RACE reads, keeping one entry per CDR3 protein, no DNA. In all, the sample yields 350,000 to 400,000 distinct CDR3 sequences. These data are taken from a study of monozygotic twins with inflammatory bowel disease. The CDR3 has 14 amino acids. Study-wide points: In the analysis, different T cell subtypes could not be told apart.

The chain carries TRBV12-3 or TRBV12-4 and TRBJ1-1; with no DNA, the TCRdb D assignment of TRBD1 cannot be verified. The TCR originated in a human donor with ulcerative colitis or Crohn's disease, or a healthy co-twin of an affected twin (not recorded which). The specimen sequenced was blood. CDR3 residues: CASSPPGANTEAFF.